A single sample gave rise to the 21 T cell receptor beta chains below, sequenced in a study of T cells in Graves' hyperthyroidism and ophthalmopathy. It was RNA transcripts that yielded the amplified TCR beta CDR3 regions. The HTBI primer set served for first-round RT-PCR of the TCR CDR3. TCRdb analysed the multiplex PCR reads with MiXCR anew, one entry per CDR3 protein. The repertoire has 40,000 or so distinct CDR3 sequences, approximately 50% of them found once; the top ten carry about 6.2%. Sequenced sample: blood. The receptors derive from a woman aged 50 to 60 with Graves' hyperthyroidism that later progressed to Graves' ophthalmopathy.

J is TRBJ2-5 and V is TRBV20-1; D is possibly TRBD1 or TRBD2 (6 bases each). The V end was cut by 7 bases, the J end by 9 bases, with 21 bases between. CDR1 and CDR2 (germline): DFQATT, SNEGSKA (reference sequence). The CDR3 contains 13 residues. CDR3 in amino acids: CSVSRGTDQPQYF. The CDR3 DNA reads as TGCAGTGTCAGTAGGGGGACTGATCAGCCCCAGTACTTC.

The rearrangement joins TRBV20-1 to TRBJ2-3; 8 positions agree with TRBD2. V gave up 5 bases and J gave up 11 bases; unmatched junction bases: 18. Germline V gives CDR1 DFQATT, CDR2 SNEGSKA (reference sequence). The CDR3 totals 15 residues. For the CDR3, the DNA is TGCAGTGCTTCCTTACTAGCGGAACGTTACAATGAGCAGTATTTT. Its translation is CSASLLAERYNEQYF.

By proportion, this clonotype is medium-sized. The rearrangement uses TRBV7-3 and TRBJ2-1; D is unclear. The V end lost 2 bases, the J end lost 5 bases, and 7 bases lay between the germline ends. The CDR3 is 13 residues long. Per germline, CDR1 SGHTA and CDR2 FQGTGA. The CDR3 DNA reads as TGTGCCAGCAGCTTACTCGGAAACAATGAGCAGTTCTTC. Translated, it gives CASSLLGNNEQFF.

CDR3 residues: CASSDTGRETQYF. CDR3 DNA sequence: TGTGCCAGCAGCGATACGGGGCGCGAGACCCAGTACTTC. The rearrangement uses TRBV12-3 or TRBV12-4 and TRBJ2-5; either TRBD1 or TRBD2 may supply D (5 bases each). Trimming cost V 6 bases and J 5 bases, with 13 bases left between them. The CDR3 length is 13 residues.

This clonotype was found many times. The J gene is TRBJ1-2, the V gene TRBV30; perhaps TRBD1 as D (5 bases). CDR1 is GTSNPN and CDR2 is SVGIG in the germline V gene (reference sequence). V gave up 3 bases and J gave up 7 bases, with 15 bases separating them. There are 13 residues in the CDR3. The CDR3 DNA reads as TGTGCCTGGAGCCACGGGGGGTATAGTGGCTACACCTTC. Translating it yields CAWSHGGYSGYTF.

The chain couples TRBV7-8 to TRBJ1-2; D ambiguous. Germline assignment: CDR1 SGHVS and CDR2 FQNEAQ. The V and J ends lost 4 bases and 7 bases respectively, with 10 bases between them. The length of the CDR3 is 12 residues. The CDR3 DNA reads TGTGCCAGCAGCTGGGAGGGTCGTGGCTACACCTTC. It specifies CASSWEGRGYTF.

This clonotype has just a few counts. This chain links TRBV20-1 with TRBJ2-3; TRBD2 matches at 12 bases. Germline V gives CDR1 DFQATT, CDR2 SNEGSKA (reference sequence). The CDR3 is 17 residues long. The trim removed 1 base at V and 2 bases at J, leaving 7 bases unmatched. The CDR3 loop reads CSARAPRLAGDTDTQYF. DNA of the CDR3: TGCAGTGCTAGAGCCCCCCGACTAGCGGGAGACACAGATACGCAGTATTTT.

This clonotype was found a few times. This chain uses TRBV7-9 with TRBJ2-1; D may be TRBD2 (5 bases). Trimming left V 7 bases short and J 7 bases short, with 17 bases between. CDR1 is SEHNR and CDR2 is FQNEAQ in the germline V gene (reference sequence). This CDR3 region has 14 residues. The CDR3 DNA sequence: TGTGCCAGCACCCGGGGAGTAGGTTGGAATGAGCAGTTCTTC. Residues: CASTRGVGWNEQFF.

This clonotype came up many times. The chain links TRBV7-9 to TRBJ2-1, with a tentative D call TRBD2 (6 bases). CDR1 is SEHNR and CDR2 is FQNEAQ in the germline V gene (reference sequence). The CDR3 totals 14 residues. V shed 6 bases and J shed 6 bases, with 15 bases lying between them. The CDR3 sequence is CASSSGSNPNEQFF. Written as DNA, the CDR3 is TGTGCCAGCAGTTCCGGGAGCAACCCCAATGAGCAGTTCTTC.

CDR3 nucleotide sequence: TGTGCCAGCAGTTTTGGGCTAGCGGGGTCCTACGAGCAGTACTTC. This translates into CASSFGLAGSYEQYF. The chain recombines TRBV5-6 with TRBJ2-7; 9 nucleotides line up with TRBD2. With V trimmed by 5 bases and J by 1 base, 7 bases remained unmatched. The germline gives CDR1 SGHDT, CDR2 YYEEEE. This CDR3 has 15 amino acids.

The V gene is TRBV9, the J gene TRBJ2-7; 9 bases line up with TRBD1. Trimming at V came to 4 bases and at J to 6 bases, leaving 14 bases not matched to a gene. Per germline, CDR1 SGDLS and CDR2 YYNGEE. CDR3 length equals 16 residues. CDR3 residues: CASSTTGGDAWGEQYF. Here the CDR3 DNA reads TGTGCCAGCAGCACGACAGGGGGGGACGCATGGGGCGAGCAGTACTTC.

This clonotype came up many times. A single base separates this from a much larger clone, so it may be a read error. The J gene is TRBJ1-5, the V gene TRBV5-1; D is undetermined. The CDR3 contains 15 residues. Per germline, CDR1 SGHRS and CDR2 YFSETQ. Trimming left V 0 bases short and J 1 base short, with 8 bases between. The CDR3 loop is CASSLDGMSNQPQHF. CDR3 nucleotide sequence: TGCGCCAGCAGCTTGGATGGTATGAGCAATCAGCCCCAGCATTTT.

V is TRBV20-1 and J is TRBJ1-1; D call uncertain. The CDR3 has 13 amino acids. The ends were cut back, 3 bases at V and 7 bases at J, with 15 bases in the middle. Germline V CDR1 and CDR2: DFQATT, SNEGSKA (reference sequence). The CDR3, as DNA: TGCAGTGCTAGTCCTCTAGAGACGGGTGAAGCTTTCTTT. Amino acids: CSASPLETGEAFF.

As regards this clonotype: The conserved closing phenylalanine or tryptophan is absent in this CDR3, likely reflecting a read error. The chain combines TRBV11-3 with TRBJ1-4; no clear D. V was pared by 5 bases and J by 10 bases, with 17 bases between. The CDR3 totals 14 residues. Germline V lookup: CDR1 SGHNT, CDR2 YENEEA. The CDR3 here is CASSQAGGSGKLFL. In nucleotides, the CDR3 is TGTGCCAGCAGCCAAGCGGGCGGGTCAGGAAAACTGTTTTTA.

This clonotype was seen many times. The rearrangement joins TRBV30 to TRBJ2-7, with D perhaps matching TRBD2 (6 bases). This CDR3 contains 13 residues. Germline V gene data show CDR1 as GTSNPN and CDR2 as SVGIG (reference sequence). V lost 8 bases to trimming and J lost 2 bases, with 16 bases between them. The CDR3 region has the DNA TGTGCCCCCGGGGGAAGGGTCACCTACGAGCAGTACTTC. Translation gives CAPGGRVTYEQYF. Full variable domain (outside the CDR3, taken from reference TRBV30 and TRBJ2-7): SQTIHQWPATLVQPVGSPLSLECTVEGTSNPNLYWYRQAAGRGLQLLFYSVGIGQISSEVPQNLSASRPQDRQFILSSKKLLLSDSGFYLCAPGGRVTYEQYFGPGTRLTVT.

In its sample, this clonotype was seen many times. This chain uses TRBV11-3 with TRBJ1-2; 7 nucleotides align to TRBD1. The trim removed 0 bases at V and 4 bases at J, leaving 11 bases unmatched. This CDR3 is 17 amino acids long. Germline V CDR1 and CDR2: SGHNT, YENEEA. The CDR3 region has the DNA TGTGCCAGCAGCTTAGATCGGACAGGAACCTCTCCCTATGGCTACACCTTC. It encodes CASSLDRTGTSPYGYTF.

The CDR3 DNA reads as TGTGCCAGCAGCCGACCTAGCGGGAACACAGATACGCAGTATTTT. It codes for CASSRPSGNTDTQYF. The V call is TRBV9, the J call TRBJ2-3; 9 bases map to TRBD2. V was pared by 4 bases and J by 2 bases, with 5 bases of the junction left unmatched. Germline-derived CDR1 and CDR2 are SGDLS and YYNGEE. This CDR3 region has 15 residues.

The table lists this clonotype with many counts. This chain joins TRBV19 and TRBJ2-3, with D maybe TRBD1 (6 bases). The CDR3 contains 16 residues. Trimming left V 6 bases short and J 0 bases short, with 16 bases between. The germline V gene has CDR1 LNHDA and CDR2 SQIVND (reference sequence). The CDR3, as DNA: TGTGCCAGTAGCCAAATAGGACAGACGAGCACAGATACGCAGTATTTT. Its translation is CASSQIGQTSTDTQYF.

Ten or more counts support this clonotype. Just one base apart from a much larger clone, this may be a read error. V usage is TRBV5-1 and J usage is TRBJ1-2; 8 bases match TRBD1. The CDR3 consists of 15 residues. Germline CDR1 SGHRS, CDR2 YFSETQ. Trimming cost V 6 bases and J 2 bases; bases outside gene matches: 9. The CDR3 protein is CASTNPGTGNYGYTF. For the CDR3, the DNA is TGCGCCAGCACTAACCCCGGGACAGGAAACTATGGCTACACCTTC.

J is TRBJ2-5 and V is TRBV6-6; weak D call: TRBD2 (6 bases). Germline V gives CDR1 MNHNY, CDR2 SVGAGI (reference sequence). V lost 2 bases and J 7 bases, leaving 8 bases between the germline ends. The CDR3 consists of 12 residues. CDR3 amino acids: CASSYPGVTQYF. The CDR3 DNA reads as TGTGCCAGCAGTTACCCGGGAGTGACCCAGTACTTC.

In DNA, the CDR3 is TGTGCCAGTATACCAATGGGGAGCGGGAGGGCCCAGCATTTT. It translates to CASIPMGSGRAQHF. V gene TRBV19 combines with J gene TRBJ1-5; the D is unclear. V was clipped by 7 bases and J by 11 bases, with 21 bases between them. The CDR3 consists of 14 residues. Germline assignment: CDR1 LNHDA and CDR2 SQIVND (reference sequence).